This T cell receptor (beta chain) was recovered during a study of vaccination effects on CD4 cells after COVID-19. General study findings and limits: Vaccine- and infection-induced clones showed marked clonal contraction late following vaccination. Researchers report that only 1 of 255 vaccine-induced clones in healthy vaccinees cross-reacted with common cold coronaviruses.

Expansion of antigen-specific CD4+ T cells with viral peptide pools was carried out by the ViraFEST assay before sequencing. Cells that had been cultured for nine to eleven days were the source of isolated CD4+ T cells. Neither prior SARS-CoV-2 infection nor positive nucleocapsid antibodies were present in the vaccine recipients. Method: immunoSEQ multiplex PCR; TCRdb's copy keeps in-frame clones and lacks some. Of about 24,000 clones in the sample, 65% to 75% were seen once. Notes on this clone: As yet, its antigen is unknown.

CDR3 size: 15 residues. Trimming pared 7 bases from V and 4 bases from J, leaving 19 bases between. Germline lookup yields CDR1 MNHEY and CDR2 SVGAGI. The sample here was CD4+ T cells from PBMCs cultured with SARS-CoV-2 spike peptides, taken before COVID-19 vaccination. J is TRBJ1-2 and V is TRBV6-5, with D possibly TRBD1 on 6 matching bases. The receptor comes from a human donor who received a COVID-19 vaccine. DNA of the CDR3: TGTGCCAGCATGATGGGGGGGGCCGTAGCCTATGGCTACACCTTC. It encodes CASMMGGAVAYGYTF.